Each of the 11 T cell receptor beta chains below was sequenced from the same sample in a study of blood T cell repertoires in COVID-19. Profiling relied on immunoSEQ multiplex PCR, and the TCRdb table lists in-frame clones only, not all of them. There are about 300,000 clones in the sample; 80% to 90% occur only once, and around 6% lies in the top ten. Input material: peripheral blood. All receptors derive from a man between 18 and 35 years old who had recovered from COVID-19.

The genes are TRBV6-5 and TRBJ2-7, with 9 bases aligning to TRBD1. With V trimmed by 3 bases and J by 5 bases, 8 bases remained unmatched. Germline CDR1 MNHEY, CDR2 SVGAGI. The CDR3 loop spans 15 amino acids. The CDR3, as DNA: TGTGCCAGCAGTTATTCCGGGACAGGGCAGCACGAGCAGTACTTC. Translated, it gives CASSYSGTGQHEQYF.

This CDR3 is CATSRGDIPTNEKLFF. The CDR3 region has the DNA TGTGCCACCAGCAGAGGGGACATTCCAACTAATGAAAAACTGTTTTTT. This chain joins TRBV15 and TRBJ1-4, with D maybe TRBD1 (6 bases). Trimming removed 1 base at V and 0 bases at J, with 9 bases between. Germline V gives CDR1 LNHNV, CDR2 YYDKDF (reference sequence). The CDR3 length is 16 residues. The full variable domain, completed using reference TRBV15 and TRBJ1-4, is DAMVIQNPRYQVTQFGKPVTLSCSQTLNHNVMYWYQQKSSQAPKLLFHYYDKDFNNEADTPDNFQSRRPNTSFCFLDIRSPGLGDTAMYLCATSRGDIPTNEKLFFGSGTQLSVL.

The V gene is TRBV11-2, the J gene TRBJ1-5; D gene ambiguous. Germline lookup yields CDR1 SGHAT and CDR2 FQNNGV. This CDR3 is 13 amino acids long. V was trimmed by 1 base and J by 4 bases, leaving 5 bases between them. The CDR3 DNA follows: TGTGCCAGCAGCTTAGCGGGGAATCAGCCCCAGCATTTT. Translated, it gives CASSLAGNQPQHF.

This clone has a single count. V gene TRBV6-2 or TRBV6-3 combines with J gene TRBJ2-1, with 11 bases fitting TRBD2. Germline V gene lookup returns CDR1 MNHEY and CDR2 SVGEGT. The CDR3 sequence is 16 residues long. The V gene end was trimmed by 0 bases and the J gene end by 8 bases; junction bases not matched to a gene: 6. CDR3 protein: CASSYSLAGGSDEQFF. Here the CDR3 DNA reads TGTGCCAGCAGTTACTCCCTAGCGGGGGGCTCAGATGAGCAGTTCTTC.

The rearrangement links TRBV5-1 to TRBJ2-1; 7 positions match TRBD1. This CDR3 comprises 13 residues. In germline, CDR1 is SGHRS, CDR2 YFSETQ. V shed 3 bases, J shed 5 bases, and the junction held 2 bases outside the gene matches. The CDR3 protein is CASSSGQNNEQFF. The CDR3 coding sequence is TGCGCCAGCAGCTCGGGACAGAACAATGAGCAGTTCTTC.

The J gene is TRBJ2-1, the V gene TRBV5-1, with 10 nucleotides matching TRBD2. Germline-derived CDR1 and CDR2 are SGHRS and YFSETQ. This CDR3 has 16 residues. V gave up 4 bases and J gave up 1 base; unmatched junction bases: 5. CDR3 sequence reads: CASSHYSGGSYNEQFF. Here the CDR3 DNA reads TGCGCCAGCAGCCACTATAGCGGGGGGTCCTACAATGAGCAGTTCTTC. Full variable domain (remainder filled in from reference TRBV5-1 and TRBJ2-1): KAGVTQTPRYLIKTRGQQVTLSCSPISGHRSVSWYQQTPGQGLQFLFEYFSETQRNKGNFPGRFSGRQFSNSRSEMNVSTLELGDSALYLCASSHYSGGSYNEQFFGPGTRLTVL.

The CDR3 DNA sequence: TGCGCCAGCAGCCCAAGCGGGGCGCCTTCCTACGAGCAGTACTTC. Its protein product is CASSPSGAPSYEQYF. The rearrangement links TRBV4-1 to TRBJ2-7, with TRBD2 identical over 7 bases. Trimming took 4 bases from V and 1 from J; bases not matched to a gene: 7. Germline V gene lookup returns CDR1 MGHRA and CDR2 YSYEKL. The CDR3 has 15 amino acids.

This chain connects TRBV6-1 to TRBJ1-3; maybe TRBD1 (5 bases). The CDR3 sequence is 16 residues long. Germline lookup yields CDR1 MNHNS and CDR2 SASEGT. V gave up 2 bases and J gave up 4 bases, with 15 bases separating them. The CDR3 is CASSETRQRTGNTIYF. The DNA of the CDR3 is TGTGCCAGCAGTGAAACCAGACAGCGAACCGGAAACACCATATATTTT.

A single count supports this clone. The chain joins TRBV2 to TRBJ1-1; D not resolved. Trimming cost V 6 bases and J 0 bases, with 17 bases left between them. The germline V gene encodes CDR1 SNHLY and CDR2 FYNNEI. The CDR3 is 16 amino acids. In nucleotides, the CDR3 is TGTGCCAGCAGCCCGCCCCGAAGAGGCCTGAACACTGAAGCTTTCTTT. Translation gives CASSPPRRGLNTEAFF.

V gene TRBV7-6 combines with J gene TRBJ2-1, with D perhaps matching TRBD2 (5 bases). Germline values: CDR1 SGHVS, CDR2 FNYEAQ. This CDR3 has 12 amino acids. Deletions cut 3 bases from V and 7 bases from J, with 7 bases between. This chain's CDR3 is CASSLWENEQFF. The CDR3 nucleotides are TGTGCCAGCAGCTTGTGGGAGAATGAGCAGTTCTTC.

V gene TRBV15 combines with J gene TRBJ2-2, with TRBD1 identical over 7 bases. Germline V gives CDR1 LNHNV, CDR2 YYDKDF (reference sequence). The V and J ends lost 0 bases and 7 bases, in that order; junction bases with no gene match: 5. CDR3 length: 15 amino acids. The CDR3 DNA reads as TGTGCCACCAGCAGAGATAGTCCAGGGGGCGGGGAGCTGTTTTTT. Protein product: CATSRDSPGGGELFF.